This TCR beta chain came from a study of T-cell reconstitution after alpha-beta-depleted transplantation in children (dated by TCRdb to 2016 to 2018). For the wider study: Using TCR repertoire profiling, the study quantitatively followed how T-cell immune reconstitution unfolded in children after TCRalphabeta/CD19-depleted allogeneic hematopoietic cell transplantation.

In this sample, this clonotype turned up a few times. Its antigen target is currently unknown. Base-call qualities are not available, and no considerably larger clone is one nucleotide away. Trimming takes 6 bases off V and 10 bases off J; junction bases not matched to a gene: 12. Including the terminal cysteine and phenylalanine, the CDR3 comprises 14 residues. CDR3 DNA only is kept here, 42 bases in frame from base 1. As encoded in the germline V gene (reference sequence), CDR1 is DFQATT while CDR2 is SNEGSKA. Library generation was performed with PCR. The listed sequencing device is Illumina HiSeq 2500. Molecular barcoding was employed in the preparation of TCR libraries, with unique molecular identifiers being used to normalize TCRbeta repertoire quantification. TCRdb reprocessed the public reads (quality trimming at Q25 with fastp, clone calling with MiXCR) and kept in-frame beta chains. CDR3 protein duplicates are merged, each entry listing the most common genes and DNA. Across this sample there are 400,000 to 450,000 distinct CDR3 sequences, with around two fifths seen only once. The ten largest clones represent 27% of the sample.

In the paper's terms, the treatment or condition label means: allogeneic hematopoietic cell transplantation with graft depleted of TCRalphabeta T cells and CD19 B cells. The transplant recipients were children given TCRalphabeta/CD19-depleted allogeneic hematopoietic cell grafts. The paper's findings and limits, for the study overall: The frequencies of hyperexpanded clones fell over the following months, and after one year, T-cell counts and TCRbeta diversity were mostly attributed to newly produced T cells. Apparently early alphabetaT-cell count recovery about two months after transplant reportedly relied on only several hundred rapidly expanded clones derived from non-depleted graft cells. In some patients, high TCRbeta diversity at day 60 was attributed to recipient T cells and intrathymic progenitors that had survived conditioning.

The starting material was PBMCs, obtained before TCRalphabeta/CD19-depleted stem cell transplant. This receptor was taken from a girl aged 2 to 10 with aplastic anemia, due to receive a stem cell transplant. Rearrangement joined TRBV20-1 to TRBJ2-1; 10 bases in the junction line up with TRBD2. The nucleotide sequence reads TGCAGTGCCACGGTAGCGGGAGGTCCCAAGGAGCAGTTCTTC. This sequence encodes CSATVAGGPKEQFF.